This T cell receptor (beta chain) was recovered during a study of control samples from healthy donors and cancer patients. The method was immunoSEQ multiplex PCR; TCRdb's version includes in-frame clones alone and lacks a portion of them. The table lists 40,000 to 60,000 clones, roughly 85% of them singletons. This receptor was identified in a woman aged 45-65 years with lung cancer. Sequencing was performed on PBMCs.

The DNA of the CDR3 is TGTGCTAGTGGTATAGATACGCAGTATTTT. It encodes CASGIDTQYF. The chain employs TRBV12-5 and TRBJ2-3; no reliable D call. The germline CDR1 and CDR2 sequences are LGHNT and FRNRAP. CDR3 size: 10 residues. With 5 bases removed from V and 5 bases from J, the gap between germline ends came to 2 bases.